Shown below are 19 T cell receptor beta chains from a single sample sequenced in a study of OX40 agonist ivuxolimab in advanced cancers. Profiling relied on immunoSEQ multiplex PCR, and the TCRdb table lists in-frame clones only, not all of them. Altogether some 76,000 clones are present, around four fifths being singletons, with the ten largest covering around 1.8%. Material: CD4+ or CD8+ T cells sorted from blood, obtained in a trial of the OX40 agonist ivuxolimab. These receptor sequences come from an adult with an advanced solid tumor such as melanoma, head and neck, liver or kidney cancer.

The rearrangement joins TRBV15 to TRBJ2-1, with no clear D. The CDR3 consists of 13 residues. Germline V CDR1 and CDR2: LNHNV, YYDKDF (reference sequence). V lost 7 bases, J lost 1 base, and 8 bases lay in between. Here the CDR3 reads CATTAGSYNEQFF. For the CDR3, the DNA is TGTGCCACCACCGCTGGGTCCTACAATGAGCAGTTCTTC.

The chain recombines TRBV11-2 with TRBJ2-6; 7 nucleotides align to TRBD1. Germline-derived CDR1 and CDR2 are SGHAT and FQNNGV. The CDR3 is made up of 16 amino acids. V shed 6 bases, J shed 0 bases, and the junction held 5 bases outside the gene matches. The CDR3 sequence is CASSSTGRSGANVLTF. CDR3 coding DNA: TGTGCCAGCAGTTCGACAGGGCGCTCTGGGGCCAACGTCCTGACTTTC.

The chain links TRBV5-1 to TRBJ2-2, with TRBD2 identical over 14 bases. Germline lookup yields CDR1 SGHRS and CDR2 YFSETQ. The CDR3 is 18 residues long. The J segment lost 6 bases and the V segment lost 4 bases, leaving 11 bases of the junction unmatched. The CDR3 DNA reads as TGCGCCAGCAGCACAACGGGACTAGCGGGAGTATCGGCCGGGGAGCTGTTTTTT. Protein: CASSTTGLAGVSAGELFF.

The chain combines TRBV6-1 with TRBJ1-5; TRBD1 agrees at 7 bases. J gave up 5 bases and V 8 bases, and 9 bases lay outside the gene matches. This CDR3 has 14 residues. Germline CDR1 and CDR2: MNHNS and SASEGT. This CDR3 is CASLGGRGYQPQHF. The CDR3 DNA follows: TGTGCCAGCCTGGGGGGCAGGGGGTATCAGCCCCAGCATTTT.

This chain uses TRBV6-1 with TRBJ2-3; the D is unclear. V lost 5 bases and J lost 4, with 4 bases in between. The germline CDR1 and CDR2 sequences are MNHNS and SASEGT. This CDR3 is 11 amino acids long. CDR3 in DNA: TGTGCCAGCAGTCCCTCAGATACGCAGTATTTT. Protein: CASSPSDTQYF.

The table lists this clone with a count of one. DNA for the CDR3: TGTGCCAGCAGACTACAGGGTTCGGAAAAGACCCAGTACTTC. It yields the protein CASRLQGSEKTQYF. This chain links TRBV5-5 with TRBJ2-5; weak D call: TRBD1 (6 bases). CDR3 length: 14 amino acids. Per the germline V gene, CDR1 is SGHKS and CDR2 is YYEKEE (reference sequence). Between the trimmed V and J ends, which lost 5 bases and 6 bases, there was a span of 17 bases.

The count of this clone is one. Other DNA sequences from this sample encode an identical CDR3 as well. This chain connects TRBV7-2 to TRBJ2-2; D is uncertain. The CDR3 is made up of 14 amino acids. V was pared by 1 base and J by 1 base, with 4 bases between. The germline CDR1 and CDR2 sequences are SGHTA and FQGNSA. This CDR3 is CASSLGRNTGELFF. CDR3 nucleotides: TGTGCCAGCAGCTTAGGGAGGAACACCGGGGAGCTGTTTTTT.

The V call is TRBV10-3, the J call TRBJ2-5; D is perhaps TRBD2 (5 bases). This CDR3 is built from 14 residues. Per germline, CDR1 ENHRY and CDR2 SYGVKD. V gave up 6 bases and J gave up 7 bases, with 18 bases separating them. The chain's CDR3 is CAISTSGSPATQYF. CDR3 nucleotide sequence: TGTGCCATCAGCACATCGGGGTCCCCGGCGACCCAGTACTTC.

The J gene is TRBJ2-2, the V gene TRBV30, with D unresolved. V lost 5 bases and J 6 bases, leaving 10 bases between the germline ends. Looked up from germline, CDR1 is GTSNPN and CDR2 is SVGIG (reference sequence). This CDR3 has 12 residues. The chain's CDR3 is CAWAFSSGELFF. The CDR3 bases are TGTGCCTGGGCTTTTAGTTCCGGGGAGCTGTTTTTT.

The V and J genes are TRBV7-9 and TRBJ2-1; possible D gene TRBD2, 6 bases. CDR1 and CDR2 from the germline V gene are SEHNR and FQNEAQ (reference sequence). The CDR3 sequence is 15 residues long. Trimming took off 6 bases at V and 8 bases at J, with 20 bases between the two ends. This CDR3 is CASSLWGESGDEQFF. The CDR3 nucleotides are TGTGCCAGCAGTTTGTGGGGGGAGTCGGGCGATGAGCAGTTCTTC.

The J gene is TRBJ2-7, the V gene TRBV7-9, with a tentative D call TRBD1 (6 bases). This CDR3 is 14 amino acids long. Germline V lookup: CDR1 SEHNR, CDR2 FQNEAQ (reference sequence). With 3 bases removed from V and 3 bases from J, the gap between germline ends came to 12 bases. In DNA form, the CDR3 reads TGTGCCAGCAGCTTGAGAAGGGACAACTACGAGCAGTACTTC. It encodes CASSLRRDNYEQYF. Looking up the rest from reference TRBV7-9 and TRBJ2-7 gives the full variable domain: DTGVSQNPRHKITKRGQNVTFRCDPISEHNRLYWYRQTLGQGPEFLTYFQNEAQLEKSRLLSDRFSAERPKGSFSTLEIQRTEQGDSAMYLCASSLRRDNYEQYFGPGTRLTVT.

The V and J genes are TRBV7-3 and TRBJ2-2; no clear D gene. This CDR3 region has 16 residues. Germline V gene data show CDR1 as SGHTA and CDR2 as FQGTGA. V was shortened by 5 bases and J by 1 base, with 14 bases between the two germline ends. The CDR3 here is CASSPAAWLNTGELFF. CDR3 sequence (DNA): TGTGCCAGCAGCCCTGCCGCCTGGCTGAACACCGGGGAGCTGTTTTTT.

V usage is TRBV5-1 and J usage is TRBJ2-2; TRBD2 aligns across 10 bases. This CDR3 is 15 amino acids long. The germline V gene encodes CDR1 SGHRS and CDR2 YFSETQ. Losses at the gene ends were 7 bases for V and 3 bases for J; bases not matched to a gene: 6. The CDR3 protein is CASFNGLADTGELFF. The CDR3 coding sequence is TGCGCCAGCTTCAACGGACTAGCGGACACCGGGGAGCTGTTTTTT. Filled out from reference TRBV5-1 and TRBJ2-2, the complete variable domain reads KAGVTQTPRYLIKTRGQQVTLSCSPISGHRSVSWYQQTPGQGLQFLFEYFSETQRNKGNFPGRFSGRQFSNSRSEMNVSTLELGDSALYLCASFNGLADTGELFFGEGSRLTVL.

This clone is a singleton in its sample. The rearrangement uses TRBV25-1 and TRBJ1-3, with D maybe TRBD1 (6 bases). CDR3 size: 16 residues. Germline V CDR1 and CDR2: MGHDK, SYGVNS. The V gene lost 6 bases and the J gene lost 1 base, with 16 bases spanning the gap. For the CDR3, the DNA is TGTGCCAGCAGCCTGCAGGGGATTGGATCTGGAAACACCATATATTTT. Translated, it gives CASSLQGIGSGNTIYF.

The V call is TRBV20-1, the J call TRBJ1-1, with no clear D. V gave up 2 bases and J gave up 7 bases, with 8 bases separating them. This CDR3 comprises 11 residues. Germline V gene lookup returns CDR1 DFQATT and CDR2 SNEGSKA (reference sequence). The CDR3 loop reads CSARPDIEAFF. CDR3 coding DNA: TGCAGTGCTAGACCCGACATTGAAGCTTTCTTT.

V usage is TRBV9 and J usage is TRBJ2-7; no definite D call. CDR3 size: 12 residues. Trimming removed 4 bases at V and 2 bases at J, with 7 bases between. From germline, CDR1 is SGDLS and CDR2 YYNGEE. As DNA, the CDR3 is TGTGCCAGCAGCCGTACAGCCTACGAGCAGTACTTC. Translation gives CASSRTAYEQYF.

The CDR3 reads CASSIGVGQGQETQYF. Written as DNA, the CDR3 is TGTGCCAGTAGTATCGGGGTAGGACAGGGCCAAGAGACCCAGTACTTC. The chain recombines TRBV19 with TRBJ2-5; 8 nucleotides agree with TRBD1. Per germline, CDR1 LNHDA and CDR2 SQIVND (reference sequence). This CDR3 has 16 amino acids. Trimming at V came to 3 bases and at J to 1 base, leaving 7 bases not matched to a gene.

The J gene is TRBJ1-2, the V gene TRBV9, with 8 bases aligning to TRBD1. The V and J ends lost 3 bases and 3 bases, in that order; junction bases with no gene match: 4. Germline CDR1 SGDLS, CDR2 YYNGEE. The CDR3 covers 14 residues. The CDR3 DNA reads as TGTGCCAGCAGCGCCCTGACAGGGGACTATGGCTACACCTTC. Translated: CASSALTGDYGYTF.

The V gene is TRBV2, the J gene TRBJ1-2; no clear D. With 6 bases removed from V and 3 bases from J, the gap between germline ends came to 11 bases. Germline V gene data show CDR1 as SNHLY and CDR2 as FYNNEI. The CDR3 contains 13 residues. CDR3 residues: CASRYSMDYGYTF. CDR3 DNA sequence: TGTGCCAGCAGGTACTCGATGGACTATGGCTACACCTTC. Supplemented by reference TRBV2 and TRBJ1-2, the full variable domain reads EPEVTQTPSHQVTQMGQEVILRCVPISNHLYFYWYRQILGQKVEFLVSFYNNEISEKSEIFDDQFSVERPDGSNFTLKIRSTKLEDSAMYFCASRYSMDYGYTFGSGTRLTVV.